The present entry profiles one T cell receptor (beta chain) with its context. The sample comes from a study of blood T cell repertoires in COVID-19. Study-level background: T cells, B-cell-depleted T cells, or PBMCs provided the cDNA or gDNA that served as material.

This CDR3 is built from 17 residues. V lost 3 bases and J 7 bases, leaving 25 bases between the germline ends. Authors' analysis steps: Amplification with reference gene primers provided the estimates of nucleated cell counts. The data were produced by immunoSEQ multiplex PCR, yet TCRdb's version contains in-frame clones alone and is incomplete. D and trimming come from the DNA, and the V and J calls and clone size come from that table. This table has some 70,000 clones, about 83% appearing once. This receptor was identified in a man older than 75 with acute or convalescent COVID-19. The chain carries TRBV5-3 and TRBJ1-1, with D possibly being TRBD1 (6 bases). TRBV5-3 is designated an ORF whose function remains uncertain. The sequenced sample consisted of peripheral blood. CDR3 sequence (DNA): TGTGCCAGAAGCTCGTTCCCGCCAACAGGGACCCCTTGTGAAGCTTTCTTT. It codes for CARSSFPPTGTPCEAFF.